Listed here are 21 T cell receptor beta chains from one sample, sequenced in a study of cytomegalovirus exposure and HLA in healthy donors. Produced via immunoSEQ multiplex PCR; TCRdb's table is partial and in-frame only. This sample has about 110,000 clones, with under 85% found just once. The specimen was PBMCs. These receptors came from a woman younger than 35 in good health and CMV-seronegative.

DNA for the CDR3: TGTGCCAGCAGCCAGCACAGGCTCACTGAAGCTTTCTTT. Translating it yields CASSQHRLTEAFF. The rearrangement uses TRBV14 and TRBJ1-1; D possibly corresponds to TRBD1 (5 bases). The V end was cut by 3 bases, the J end by 4 bases, with 9 bases between. CDR1 is SGHDN, CDR2 FVKESK, per germline. The CDR3 runs to 13 residues.

V is TRBV4-1 and J is TRBJ1-1; D uncertain. CDR3 length: 14 residues. The germline V gene has CDR1 MGHRA and CDR2 YSYEKL. With 1 base removed from V and 4 bases from J, the gap between germline ends came to 10 bases. The CDR3 DNA follows: TGCGCCAGCAGCCAAGGCCCGGGAGGCACTGAAGCTTTCTTT. It specifies CASSQGPGGTEAFF.

The rearrangement links TRBV20-1 to TRBJ1-2; a weak D match, TRBD1 (6 bases). The germline CDR1 and CDR2 sequences are DFQATT and SNEGSKA (reference sequence). The ends were cut back, 4 bases at V and 3 bases at J, with 6 bases in the middle. This CDR3 spans 11 amino acids. The DNA of the CDR3 is TGCAGTGCTAACAGGGACTATGGCTACACCTTC. This gives the protein CSANRDYGYTF.

This clone showed up many times. The chain couples TRBV19 to TRBJ1-3; 8 bases are shared with TRBD1. Germline V CDR1 and CDR2: LNHDA, SQIVND (reference sequence). This CDR3 comprises 14 residues. V shed 5 bases, J shed 6 bases, and the junction held 6 bases outside the gene matches. The CDR3 reads CASSSDRGLNTIYF. The CDR3 DNA follows: TGTGCCAGTAGTTCCGACAGGGGATTAAACACCATATATTTT.

The table lists this clone with a count of one. This chain uses TRBV18 with TRBJ2-2; 8 nucleotides align to TRBD1. In germline, CDR1 is KGHSH, CDR2 LQKENI. The V and J ends lost 0 bases and 0 bases, in that order; junction bases with no gene match: 6. This CDR3 spans 18 amino acids. The CDR3 reads CASSPPNRGISNTGELFF. The CDR3 nucleotides read TGTGCCAGCTCACCACCGAACAGGGGGATCTCGAACACCGGGGAGCTGTTTTTT.

The chain joins TRBV11-2 to TRBJ1-2, with 8 positions matching TRBD1. Germline CDR1 is SGHAT and CDR2 is FQNNGV. V was pared by 1 base and J by 4 bases, with 14 bases of the junction left unmatched. This CDR3 comprises 18 residues. The CDR3 region has the DNA TGTGCCAGCAGCTTAGCGGTCGAGAGACAGGGGACCTCCTATGGCTACACCTTC. Translation: CASSLAVERQGTSYGYTF.

This chain links TRBV7-8 with TRBJ2-7; 7 bases are a match to TRBD1. The CDR3 is 12 residues long. Trimming removed 5 bases from V and 6 bases from J; junction bases left unmatched: 4. The germline gives CDR1 SGHVS, CDR2 FQNEAQ. The CDR3 DNA follows: TGTGCCAGCAGCCCTACAGGGGCCGAGCAGTACTTC. Encoded protein: CASSPTGAEQYF. The full variable domain, its missing parts supplied by reference TRBV7-8 and TRBJ2-7, is GAGVSQSPRYKVAKRGQDVALRCDPISGHVSLFWYQQALGQGPEFLTYFQNEAQLDKSGLPSDRFFAERPEGSVSTLKIQRTQQEDSAVYLCASSPTGAEQYFGPGTRLTVT.

As DNA, the CDR3 is TGCGCCAGCAGCCAAGACATCCCCAGGACAGGCCTGTCCTACGAGCAGTACTTC. Translated, it gives CASSQDIPRTGLSYEQYF. The V call is TRBV4-1, the J call TRBJ2-7; the match to TRBD1 covers 7 bases. V lost 0 bases, J lost 1 base, and 12 bases stayed unmatched. The CDR3 covers 18 residues. The germline CDR1 and CDR2 sequences are MGHRA and YSYEKL.

This clone was counted a single time. V usage is TRBV2 and J usage is TRBJ2-5, with D perhaps matching TRBD2 (5 bases). The germline V and J ends were trimmed by 8 bases and 2 bases, with 9 bases remaining between them. This CDR3 is built from 12 residues. In germline, CDR1 is SNHLY, CDR2 FYNNEI. CDR3 amino acids: CASERVQETQYF. The CDR3 DNA is TGTGCCAGCGAGAGGGTACAAGAGACCCAGTACTTC.

This clone came up a few times. The V and J genes are TRBV6-5 and TRBJ1-2, with D maybe TRBD1 (5 bases). CDR1 and CDR2 (germline): MNHEY, SVGAGI. CDR3 length: 15 residues. Trimming shortened V by 6 bases and J by 8 bases, and 22 bases separated the two germline ends. DNA for the CDR3: TGTGCCAGCAGGAAACACCATTCGTCAGGGCGAGGCTACACCTTC. Translating it yields CASRKHHSSGRGYTF.

CDR3 DNA: TGTGCCAGCAGCTTAAGTATCCAGCGGGGGAGTTTCGATGAGCAGTTCTTC. Protein product: CASSLSIQRGSFDEQFF. The J gene is TRBJ2-1, the V gene TRBV11-2, with TRBD2 identical over 8 bases. The germline V gene has CDR1 SGHAT and CDR2 FQNNGV. Germline trimming cut 2 bases from V and 8 bases from J; bases unmatched to any gene: 14. This CDR3 is 17 amino acids long.

The chain recombines TRBV4-1 with TRBJ2-3; tentative D call: TRBD2 (6 bases). Trimming stripped 0 bases from V and 2 bases from J, with 18 bases between. This CDR3 has 18 amino acids. From germline, CDR1 is MGHRA and CDR2 YSYEKL. CDR3 sequence reads: CASSQDLGGLRDTDTQYF. The CDR3 DNA is TGCGCCAGCAGCCAAGATCTTGGGGGACTCAGAGACACAGATACGCAGTATTTT.

The V gene is TRBV9, the J gene TRBJ1-2; D remains ambiguous. V lost 4 bases and J 7 bases, leaving 14 bases between the germline ends. The CDR3 is 13 residues long. The germline gives CDR1 SGDLS, CDR2 YYNGEE. Here the CDR3 reads CASSPRRSGGYTF. The CDR3 DNA reads TGTGCCAGCAGCCCAAGGCGGAGTGGTGGCTACACCTTC.

This clone appeared a single time. This chain connects TRBV30 to TRBJ1-5, with 8 bases aligning to TRBD1. Per the germline V gene, CDR1 is GTSNPN and CDR2 is SVGIG (reference sequence). The V and J ends lost 2 bases and 6 bases, in that order; junction bases with no gene match: 9. This CDR3 contains 15 residues. CDR3 sequence: CAWSMRQGISQPQHF. The CDR3 region has the DNA TGTGCCTGGAGTATGAGACAGGGGATTAGTCAGCCCCAGCATTTT.

The V and J genes are TRBV6-4 and TRBJ2-2; tentative D call: TRBD2 (5 bases). CDR3 size: 14 residues. Germline lookup yields CDR1 MRHNA and CDR2 SNTAGT. The ends were cut back, 6 bases at V and 7 bases at J, with 15 bases in the middle. This CDR3 reads CASRRTGMDGELFF. Written as DNA, the CDR3 is TGTGCCAGCAGGAGGACCGGGATGGACGGGGAGCTGTTTTTT.

The chain is built from TRBV28 and TRBJ2-7; D not certain. Germline V gives CDR1 MDHEN, CDR2 SYDVKM. The CDR3 covers 14 residues. V lost 7 bases to trimming and J lost 4 bases, with 17 bases between them. This CDR3 reads CASTLRDSSYEQYF. Here the CDR3 DNA reads TGTGCCAGCACCTTGAGAGACTCTTCTTACGAGCAGTACTTC. The full variable domain, completed using reference TRBV28 and TRBJ2-7, is DVKVTQSSRYLVKRTGEKVFLECVQDMDHENMFWYRQDPGLGLRLIYFSYDVKMKEKGDIPEGYSVSREKKERFSLILESASTNQTSMYLCASTLRDSSYEQYFGPGTRLTVT.

On this clone itself: A read error may account for a junction end that differs from germline. J is TRBJ2-5 and V is TRBV28; TRBD1 aligns across 10 bases. The CDR3 is made up of 11 amino acids. Germline V gives CDR1 MDHEN, CDR2 SYDVKM. The chain's CDR3 is CASSTRQGADF. The CDR3, as DNA: TGTGCCAGCAGTACCCGACAGGGGGCAGACTTC. Complete variable domain (other parts from reference TRBV28 and TRBJ2-5): DVKVTQSSRYLVKRTGEKVFLECVQDMDHENMFWYRQDPGLGLRLIYFSYDVKMKEKGDIPEGYSVSREKKERFSLILESASTNQTSMYLCASSTRQGADFGPGTRLLVL.

This chain joins TRBV2 and TRBJ1-1, with a tentative D call TRBD1 (5 bases). V lost 5 bases and J 5 bases, leaving 15 bases between the germline ends. This CDR3 has 14 residues. Germline loops: CDR1 SNHLY, CDR2 FYNNEI. CDR3 region: CASSKQEGFTEAFF. The DNA for the CDR3 is TGTGCCAGCAGTAAACAGGAGGGTTTTACTGAAGCTTTCTTT.

J is TRBJ1-2 and V is TRBV7-9, with no clear D. Trimming took 4 bases from V and 1 from J, leaving 10 bases between them. CDR3 length: 14 residues. In germline, CDR1 is SEHNR, CDR2 FQNEAQ (reference sequence). CDR3 sequence reads: CASSSPTLNYGYTF. The CDR3 DNA follows: TGTGCCAGCAGCTCCCCGACTCTTAACTATGGCTACACCTTC.

For this clone: Other DNA sequences in this sample translate to the same CDR3. V usage is TRBV7-3 and J usage is TRBJ1-1; 8 bases fit TRBD1. J gave up 1 base and V 1 base, and 2 bases lay outside the gene matches. The CDR3 sequence is 15 residues long. Germline V lookup: CDR1 SGHTA, CDR2 FQGTGA. The CDR3 here is CASSLIGTGNTEAFF. The CDR3, as DNA: TGTGCCAGCAGCTTAATCGGGACAGGGAACACTGAAGCTTTCTTT.

The rearrangement uses TRBV6-5 and TRBJ1-1, with 8 positions matching TRBD1. V lost 5 bases and J lost 8; bases outside the gene matches: 4. This CDR3 contains 12 residues. CDR1 MNHEY and CDR2 SVGAGI come from the germline V gene. The CDR3 reads CASSAGQGEAFF. The CDR3 nucleotides are TGTGCCAGCAGTGCCGGACAGGGAGAAGCTTTCTTT.